The clone carrying this T cell receptor (beta chain) was detected only a few times. Its target is unknown. The CDR3 spans 12 residues. In germline, CDR1 is MNHEY, CDR2 SVGAGI. V shed 7 bases and J shed 14 bases, with 15 bases lying between them. Amplified TCR beta CDR3 regions derived from RNA transcripts. Initially, a first-round RT-PCR of the TCR CDR3 employed the HTBI primer set. TCRdb itself ran the multiplex PCR reads through MiXCR, one entry per CDR3 protein. The sample lists about 660,000 distinct CDR3 sequences; over 40% were seen once. This sample is part of a study of T cells in Graves' hyperthyroidism and ophthalmopathy. Whole-study findings and limits: Ophthalmopathy was told apart from stable hyperthyroidism by a 13 V-J model. Blood held most thyroid clonotypes expanded above 0.001 frequency. The model made its ophthalmopathy prediction, and onset followed a median about 5.9 months later.

The chain couples TRBV6-5 to TRBJ1-6, with D perhaps TRBD1 (6 bases). The source is an adult man with Graves' disease, either hyperthyroidism or ophthalmopathy (not recorded which). Sequencing was performed on peripheral blood or thyroid tissue (not recorded which). CDR3 bases: TGTGCCAGCACCGTAGACAGGTTCACCCTCCACTTT. Translation gives CASTVDRFTLHF.